The TCR beta chain under discussion was sequenced for a study of blood T cell repertoires in COVID-19. The overall study: Samples came from the United States, Italy and Spain, spanning acute and convalescent COVID-19. Nucleic acid was either cDNA or gDNA, and it came from T cells, B-cell-depleted T cells, or PBMCs.

Original data processing: By means of reference gene primer amplification, nucleated cell counts were estimated. Data came from immunoSEQ multiplex PCR; TCRdb stores just in-frame clones and leaves some out. The DNA gave D and trimming, while V, J and clone size come from that table. Of some 220,000 clones in the sample, 75% to 90% were seen once. CDR3 length: 16 residues. Germline lookup yields CDR1 MDHEN and CDR2 SYDVKM. Trimming cost V 6 bases and J 3 bases; bases outside gene matches: 12. Patients of the Seattle cohort, enrolled during active infection, were followed longitudinally. Input material: peripheral blood. J is TRBJ1-2 and V is TRBV28; the match to TRBD1 covers 8 bases. The receptor was isolated from a woman between 70 and 85 years old with COVID-19, enrolled during active disease. CDR3 region: CASSLPGSGGDYGYTF. CDR3 sequence (DNA): TGTGCCAGCAGCCTACCGGGATCAGGGGGCGACTATGGCTACACCTTC.